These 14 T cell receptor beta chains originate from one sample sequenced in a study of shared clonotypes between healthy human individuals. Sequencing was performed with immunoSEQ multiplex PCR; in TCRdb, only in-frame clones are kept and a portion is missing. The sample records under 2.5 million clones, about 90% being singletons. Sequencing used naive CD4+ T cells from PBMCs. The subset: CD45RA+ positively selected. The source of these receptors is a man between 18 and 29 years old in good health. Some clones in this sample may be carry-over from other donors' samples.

The chain's CDR3 is CASSVAGSVPGELFF. The CDR3 nucleotides read TGTGCCAGCAGCGTAGCAGGTAGTGTCCCCGGGGAGCTGTTTTTT. The chain is built from TRBV9 and TRBJ2-2; D not resolved. The CDR3 covers 15 residues. V was clipped by 0 bases and J by 6 bases, with 12 bases between them. Per germline, CDR1 SGDLS and CDR2 YYNGEE.

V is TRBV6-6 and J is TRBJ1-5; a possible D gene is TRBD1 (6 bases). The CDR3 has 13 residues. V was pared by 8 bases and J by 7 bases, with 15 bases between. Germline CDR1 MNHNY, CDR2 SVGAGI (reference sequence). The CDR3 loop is CASALQGGQPQHF. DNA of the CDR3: TGTGCCAGCGCATTACAGGGAGGACAGCCCCAGCATTTT.

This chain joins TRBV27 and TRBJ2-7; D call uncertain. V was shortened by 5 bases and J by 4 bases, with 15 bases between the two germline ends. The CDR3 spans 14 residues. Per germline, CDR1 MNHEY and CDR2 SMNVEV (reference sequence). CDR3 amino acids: CASSPLPDFYEQYF. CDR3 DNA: TGTGCCAGCAGTCCCCTGCCCGACTTTTACGAGCAGTACTTC.

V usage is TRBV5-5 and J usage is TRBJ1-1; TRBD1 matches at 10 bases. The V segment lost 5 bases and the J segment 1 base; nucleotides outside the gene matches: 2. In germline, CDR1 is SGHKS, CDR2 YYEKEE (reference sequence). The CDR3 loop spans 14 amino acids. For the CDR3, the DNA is TGTGCCAGCAGGACAGGGGGCCGGAACACTGAAGCTTTCTTT. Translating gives CASRTGGRNTEAFF.

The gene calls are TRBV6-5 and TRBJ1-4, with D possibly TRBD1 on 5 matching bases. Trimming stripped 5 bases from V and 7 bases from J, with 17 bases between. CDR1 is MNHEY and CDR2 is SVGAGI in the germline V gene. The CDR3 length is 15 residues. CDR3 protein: CASSHPQGVTEKLFF. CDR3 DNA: TGTGCCAGCAGTCACCCCCAGGGCGTTACTGAAAAACTGTTTTTT.

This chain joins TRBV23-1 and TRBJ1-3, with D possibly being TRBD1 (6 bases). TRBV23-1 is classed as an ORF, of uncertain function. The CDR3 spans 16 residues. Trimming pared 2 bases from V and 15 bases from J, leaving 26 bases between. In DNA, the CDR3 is TGCGCCAGCAGTCAACCCACCCTAAGACAGGCCGAGGCCGCATATTTT. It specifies CASSQPTLRQAEAAYF.

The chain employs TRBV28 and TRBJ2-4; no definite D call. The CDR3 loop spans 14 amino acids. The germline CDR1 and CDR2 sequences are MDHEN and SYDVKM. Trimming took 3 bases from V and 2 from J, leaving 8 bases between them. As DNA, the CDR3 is TGTGCCAGCAGTTTTCCGGGCCCCAAAAACATTCAGTACTTC. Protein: CASSFPGPKNIQYF.

CDR3 amino acids: CASNLGEDGYTF. The CDR3 nucleotides read TGTGCCAGCAATTTAGGGGAGGATGGCTACACCTTC. The chain uses TRBV21-1 and TRBJ1-2. TRBV21-1 is shown as a pseudogene. The CDR3 extends over 12 amino acids.

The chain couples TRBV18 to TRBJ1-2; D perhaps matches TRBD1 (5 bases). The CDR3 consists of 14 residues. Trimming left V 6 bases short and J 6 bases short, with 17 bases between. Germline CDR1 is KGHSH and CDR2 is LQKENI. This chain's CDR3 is CASSVGTGRDGYTF. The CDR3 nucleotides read TGTGCCAGCTCGGTCGGGACGGGAAGGGATGGCTACACCTTC.

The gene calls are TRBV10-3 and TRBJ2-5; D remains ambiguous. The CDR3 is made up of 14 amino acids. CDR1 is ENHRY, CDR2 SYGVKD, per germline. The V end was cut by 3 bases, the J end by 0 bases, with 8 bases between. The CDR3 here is CAISEDKYQETQYF. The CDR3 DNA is TGTGCCATCAGTGAAGACAAGTACCAAGAGACCCAGTACTTC.

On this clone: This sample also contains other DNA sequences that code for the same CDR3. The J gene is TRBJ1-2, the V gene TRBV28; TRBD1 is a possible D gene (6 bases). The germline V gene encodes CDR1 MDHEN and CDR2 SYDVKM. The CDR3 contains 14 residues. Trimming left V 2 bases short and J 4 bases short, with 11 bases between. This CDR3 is CASSLGQGSYGYTF. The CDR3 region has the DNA TGTGCCAGCAGTTTAGGCCAGGGGTCCTATGGCTACACCTTC.

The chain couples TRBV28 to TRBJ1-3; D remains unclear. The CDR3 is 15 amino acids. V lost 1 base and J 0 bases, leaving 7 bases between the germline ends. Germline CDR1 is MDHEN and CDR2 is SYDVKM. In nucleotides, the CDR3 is TGTGCCAGCAGTTTATATGGTTACTCTGGAAACACCATATATTTT. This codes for CASSLYGYSGNTIYF.

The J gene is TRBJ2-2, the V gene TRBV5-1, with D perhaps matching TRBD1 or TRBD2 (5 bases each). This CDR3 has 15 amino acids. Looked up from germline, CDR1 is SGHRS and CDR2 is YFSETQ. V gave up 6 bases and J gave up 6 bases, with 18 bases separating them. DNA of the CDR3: TGCGCCAGCACCCGGGACGTAGGGTATCCCGGGGAGCTGTTTTTT. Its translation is CASTRDVGYPGELFF.

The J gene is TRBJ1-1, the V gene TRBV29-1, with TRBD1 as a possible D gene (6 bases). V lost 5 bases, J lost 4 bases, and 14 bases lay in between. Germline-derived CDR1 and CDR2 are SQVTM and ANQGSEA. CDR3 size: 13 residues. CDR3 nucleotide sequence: TGCAGCGTTACTCAACAGGGTGGCACTGAAGCTTTCTTT. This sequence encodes CSVTQQGGTEAFF. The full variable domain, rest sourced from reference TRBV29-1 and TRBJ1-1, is SAVISQKPSRDICQRGTSLTIQCQVDSQVTMMFWYRQQPGQSLTLIATANQGSEATYESGFVIDKFPISRPNLTFSTLTVSNMSPEDSSIYLCSVTQQGGTEAFFGQGTRLTVV.